The present entry profiles one T cell receptor beta chain with its context. Its cognate antigen has yet to be identified. Within one base of it there is no much larger clone, and no base qualities were kept. TCR CDR3 regions were amplified from genomic DNA by multiplex PCR using the deep immunoSEQ assay. Extracted genomic DNA from each cell subset was distributed evenly across all wells of several immunoSEQ 96-well plates, and each plate was treated as a replicate. For sorted subsets, about 200 ng genomic DNA, equal to tens of thousands of T cell genomes, was loaded into each replicate PCR. The purified libraries were quantified using a Qubit 3.0 fluorometer, sized with a Bioanalyzer 2100, and then quantified again using the KAPA Library Quantification kit. A separate single-read 150-cycle Illumina NextSeq 550 flow cell was used to sequence each immunoSEQ 96-well plate. On the authors' methods: Because the immunoSEQ output held only junctional sequences and lacked quality scores, the filtering could not match the filtering applied to full-length reads. Sequences were annotated with PyIR, a Python wrapper for IgBLAST v1.9, and V/J genes and CDR3 were assigned using IMGT germline references. Reads were removed for weak V/J assignments (E-value above 1e-6), missing CDR3, stop codons, out-of-frame junctions, or ambiguous translated residues. V3J clonotypes were defined as sequences sharing the same inferred V gene, J gene, and CDR3 amino acid sequence. To compute the percentage overlap between repertoires, the number of shared unique clonotypes was divided by the size of the smaller repertoire. Richness of each repertoire was evaluated using RTK rarefaction, the Chao1 estimator, and Recon v2.1 estimates of unobserved clonotypes. Generation probabilities were computed with OLGA for all TCRbeta clonotypes obtained by the gDNA method from several donors. In its TCRdb copy, this immuneACCESS table keeps in-frame sequences only and misses some clones. Where compared with another copy, unresolved V genes explain less than half of these, and the others have no known cause. That table gives V, J and clone size, and the DNA gave D and trimming. The sample data list some 2,500,000 clones, and roughly 93% of these were observed just once. The ten largest clonotypes hold around 0.4% of the sample.

Healthy HIV-negative adults with no recently reported acute infections or vaccinations were included as donors. Every donor was a Caucasian adult living in Nashville, Tennessee, USA. Magnetic negative selection was used to enrich CD4+ T cells, after which naive cells were positively selected on CD45RA and the negative fraction became the memory subset. Blood was collected by leukapheresis, and PBMCs were isolated by Ficoll-Histopaque density gradient centrifugation and then cryopreserved in liquid nitrogen vapor phase. Purity and quantity of every magnetically sorted T cell population were checked by analytical flow cytometry. Genomic DNA was isolated from every sorted fraction and measured by UV absorbance on a Nanodrop 2000c. These data are taken from a study of shared clonotypes between healthy human individuals (dated by TCRdb to 2019 to 2021). In terms of the full investigation: The cohort included three men and a couple of women between 18 and 49 years of age. For each donor, three plates each were used for CD4 naive and CD4 memory, two plates were used for CD8 naive, and one plate was used for CD8 memory. The study deeply sequenced blood TCR repertoires of 5 or 6 healthy adults to estimate repertoire size and the extent of clonotype sharing between individuals. Different laboratories and diverse techniques were used to prepare libraries and sequence TCR repertoires, to increase sequencing depth and limit assay-specific biases. Leukapheresis yielded between about 0.85 and 9.5 billion PBMCs per donor. Paper-wide results and their limitations: Higher generation probabilities were observed for clonotypes shared by all four sorted-subset donors than for non-shared clonotypes. Only blood was sampled, and tissue TCR repertoires likely differ from those in blood. Across a handful of donors, roughly 5.1% of naive CD4, 3% to 3.5% of naive CD8, 2.3% of memory CD4, and over 0.35% of memory CD8 clonotypes were shared. Pairwise subsampling indicated that sequencing depth was expected to affect the degree of clonotype sharing among donors. The genetic and exposure-history diversity represented was limited by the small number of donors. Larger estimated clonotype richness was generally found for naive subsets than for memory subsets. Incomplete sequencing was indicated by rarefaction of sorted-subset datasets, despite the large sequencing depth.

This clonotype was sampled from a man younger than 35 in good health. Some clones in this sample may be carry-over from other donors' samples. Sample: naive CD4+ T cells from PBMCs. The cell subset or site label here, explained by the study, means: CD45RA+ positively selected.

The DNA reads as follows: TGTGCCAGCAGCTTTCCGGGCAGGGGGGACACTGAAGCTTTCTTT. This gives the protein CASSFPGRGDTEAFF. The sequence is built from TRBV5-4 and TRBJ1-1; TRBD1 matches 7 bases in the middle. The CDR3 starts with the cysteine, ends with the phenylalanine, and has 15 residues. Only the CDR3 portion is preserved as DNA: 45 bases, with reading frame beginning at the first base. Trimming takes 2 bases off V and 3 bases off J; junction bases not matched to a gene: 7. CDR1 and CDR2 (SGHNT, YYREEE) derive from the germline V gene (reference sequence).